The 18 T cell receptor beta chains in this list originate from one sample, sequenced in a study of CD8+ T cells in alopecia areata (dated by TCRdb to the late 2010s). The intended sense of this specimen's time point label: around 4 weeks on oral tofacitinib. The intended sense of this specimen's treatment or condition label: oral pan-JAK inhibitor, 5-10 mg twice daily. The library relied on the immunoSEQ multiplex PCR assay. To provide template for TCR sequencing, every sample had RNA extracted and reverse transcribed into cDNA. TCRdb obtained this table from immuneACCESS and retained in-frame rearrangements with V and J assigned. These tables miss some clones; where compared with another copy, unresolved V genes account for less than half of the shortfall, and the remainder is unexplained. This sample lists 150,000 to 200,000 clones; 65% were detected once. The ten largest clones take up roughly 0.99% of the sample.

Here the sequenced sample was CD4+ T cells sorted from blood, taken at week 4, from a patient treated with tofacitinib. The receptors shown here come from a human donor with alopecia areata.

This clone has more than one count but fewer than ten. This chain uses TRBV18 with TRBJ2-7; TRBD1 aligns across 7 bases. The CDR3 is made up of 13 amino acids. Germline V gene sequence: CDR1 KGHSH, CDR2 LQKENI. V lost 3 bases, J lost 3 bases, and 2 bases stayed unmatched. CDR3 sequence reads: CASSPGQNYEQYF. CDR3 in DNA: TGTGCCAGCTCACCGGGACAGAACTACGAGCAGTACTTC.

This clone was found a few times. The rearrangement links TRBV5-8 to TRBJ2-2; D is unresolved. The germline gives CDR1 SGHTS, CDR2 YDEGEE. There are 14 residues in the CDR3. The ends were cut back, 1 base at V and 6 bases at J, with 10 bases in the middle. CDR3 in DNA: TGTGCCAGCAGCTTGCCGACAAGGTCCGGGGAGCTGTTTTTT. Protein: CASSLPTRSGELFF.

The chain combines TRBV5-6 with TRBJ2-3; either TRBD1 or TRBD2 may supply D (5 bases each). The CDR3 length is 12 residues. The ends were cut back, 3 bases at V and 10 bases at J, with 12 bases in the middle. CDR1 SGHDT and CDR2 YYEEEE come from the germline V gene. The CDR3 nucleotides are TGTGCCAGCAGCTGGGACCGGGACCCGCAGTATTTT. As protein: CASSWDRDPQYF.

This clone has a single count. This chain links TRBV2 with TRBJ1-6, with D possibly matching TRBD1 (6 bases). V was clipped by 5 bases and J by 1 base, with 12 bases between them. Looked up from germline, CDR1 is SNHLY and CDR2 is FYNNEI. There are 16 residues in the CDR3. CDR3 bases: TGTGCCAGCAGTTCCCCGAGGGGGTCCTATAATTCACCCCTCCACTTT. Protein product: CASSSPRGSYNSPLHF. Full variable domain (outside the CDR3, taken from reference TRBV2 and TRBJ1-6): EPEVTQTPSHQVTQMGQEVILRCVPISNHLYFYWYRQILGQKVEFLVSFYNNEISEKSEIFDDQFSVERPDGSNFTLKIRSTKLEDSAMYFCASSSPRGSYNSPLHFGNGTRLTVT.

In this sample, this clone turned up a few times. The rearrangement links TRBV5-6 to TRBJ2-7; tentatively, D is TRBD1 (6 bases). CDR1 and CDR2 from the germline V gene are SGHDT and YYEEEE. The CDR3 totals 14 residues. Trimming removed 6 bases from V and 3 bases from J, with 16 bases in between. The CDR3 is CASNYRDIYYEQYF. The CDR3 DNA is TGTGCCAGCAATTATCGGGACATCTACTACGAGCAGTACTTC.

The chain employs TRBV6-5 and TRBJ1-6; a possible D gene is TRBD1 (5 bases). Germline V gives CDR1 MNHEY, CDR2 SVGAGI. The length of the CDR3 is 16 residues. Deletions cut 0 bases from V and 13 bases from J, with 19 bases between. The CDR3 here is CASSYSGGSSLPPLHF. DNA for the CDR3: TGTGCCAGCAGTTACTCGGGGGGGAGTTCCTTACCTCCCCTCCACTTT.

CDR3 sequence (DNA): TGTGCCTGGAGCCAGAACTCCTACGAGCAGTACTTC. It encodes CAWSQNSYEQYF. The rearrangement uses TRBV30 and TRBJ2-7; unclear D gene. This CDR3 spans 12 amino acids. The germline gives CDR1 GTSNPN, CDR2 SVGIG (reference sequence). Trimming left V 3 bases short and J 0 bases short, with 6 bases between.

V is TRBV29-1 and J is TRBJ1-1; tentatively, D is TRBD1 (6 bases). CDR1 is SQVTM and CDR2 is ANQGSEA in the germline V gene. The CDR3 consists of 13 residues. V was shortened by 2 bases and J by 5 bases, with 12 bases between the two germline ends. CDR3 amino acids: CSVEPRDITEAFF. DNA for the CDR3: TGCAGCGTTGAACCTCGGGACATAACTGAAGCTTTCTTT. The full variable domain, with the rest looked up from reference TRBV29-1 and TRBJ1-1, is SAVISQKPSRDICQRGTSLTIQCQVDSQVTMMFWYRQQPGQSLTLIATANQGSEATYESGFVIDKFPISRPNLTFSTLTVSNMSPEDSSIYLCSVEPRDITEAFFGQGTRLTVV.

As concerns this clone: Other DNA sequences in this specimen translate into the identical CDR3. V and J are TRBV2 and TRBJ2-1; D may be TRBD1 (5 bases). Germline V gene sequence: CDR1 SNHLY, CDR2 FYNNEI. Trimming stripped 2 bases from V and 0 bases from J, with 8 bases between. There are 15 residues in the CDR3. In nucleotides, the CDR3 is TGTGCCAGCAGTGAACAGGGAAGCTCCTACAATGAGCAGTTCTTC. Encoded protein: CASSEQGSSYNEQFF.

The chain employs TRBV7-8 and TRBJ2-5, with 8 positions matching TRBD2. CDR3 size: 13 residues. J lost 2 bases, V lost 8 bases, and 4 bases had no gene match. Germline CDR1 reads SGHVS; CDR2 reads FQNEAQ. CDR3 amino acids: CASYLAGQETQYF. DNA for the CDR3: TGTGCCAGCTACTTAGCGGGGCAAGAGACCCAGTACTTC. Together with reference TRBV7-8 and TRBJ2-5, the CDR3 gives the full variable domain: GAGVSQSPRYKVAKRGQDVALRCDPISGHVSLFWYQQALGQGPEFLTYFQNEAQLDKSGLPSDRFFAERPEGSVSTLKIQRTQQEDSAVYLCASYLAGQETQYFGPGTRLLVL.

The V call is TRBV30, the J call TRBJ2-3, with D hard to call. From germline, CDR1 is GTSNPN and CDR2 SVGIG (reference sequence). The V end lost 2 bases, the J end lost 0 bases, and 9 bases lay between the germline ends. The CDR3 covers 14 residues. This CDR3 is CAWSPPLSTDTQYF. The CDR3 nucleotides read TGTGCCTGGAGTCCTCCCTTAAGCACAGATACGCAGTATTTT.

This clone was seen more than once but under ten times. The chain carries TRBV7-9 and TRBJ1-6; D remains ambiguous. This CDR3 has 12 amino acids. Germline V gene lookup returns CDR1 SEHNR and CDR2 FQNEAQ (reference sequence). Trimming cost V 5 bases and J 7 bases, with 6 bases left between them. In nucleotides, the CDR3 is TGTGCCAGCAGCACCCTGAATTCACCCCTCCACTTT. Its translation is CASSTLNSPLHF.

This chain uses TRBV30 with TRBJ1-1, with D hard to call. CDR1 and CDR2 (germline): GTSNPN, SVGIG (reference sequence). Trimming took off 2 bases at V and 7 bases at J, with 8 bases between the two ends. The length of the CDR3 is 11 residues. The CDR3 protein is CAWSPADEAFF. CDR3 DNA: TGTGCCTGGAGTCCGGCGGATGAAGCTTTCTTT.

This clone was seen many times. The rearrangement links TRBV10-3 to TRBJ2-4; possibly TRBD1 or TRBD2 for D (5 bases each). V was pared by 0 bases and J by 1 base, with 19 bases between. CDR1 and CDR2 (germline): ENHRY, SYGVKD. There are 19 residues in the CDR3. In nucleotides, the CDR3 is TGTGCCATCAGTGAGTCTCCCGGGACCCACCTTGGGGCCAAAAACATTCAGTACTTC. Its translation: CAISESPGTHLGAKNIQYF.

The sample holds a few counts of this clone. V and J are TRBV27 and TRBJ2-1; D gene uncertain. V was clipped by 2 bases and J by 7 bases, with 9 bases between them. The CDR3 contains 13 residues. Per germline, CDR1 MNHEY and CDR2 SMNVEV (reference sequence). CDR3 loop: CASSLPPRNEQFF. In DNA, the CDR3 is TGTGCCAGCAGTTTACCGCCTAGGAATGAGCAGTTCTTC.

J is TRBJ2-5 and V is TRBV7-2, with TRBD1 matching over 7 bases. V trimming: 5 bases; J trimming: 5 bases; junction bases outside the gene matches: 11. Germline lookup yields CDR1 SGHTA and CDR2 FQGNSA. The length of the CDR3 is 15 residues. CDR3 coding DNA: TGTGCCAGCAGCCGCCAGGACAGGTCAGGGGAGACCCAGTACTTC. This codes for CASSRQDRSGETQYF. The full variable domain, with the rest looked up from reference TRBV7-2 and TRBJ2-5, is GAGVSQSPSNKVTEKGKDVELRCDPISGHTALYWYRQSLGQGLEFLIYFQGNSAPDKSGLPSDRFSAERTGGSVSTLTIQRTQQEDSAVYLCASSRQDRSGETQYFGPGTRLLVL.

The V call is TRBV18, the J call TRBJ1-1, with D perhaps TRBD1 (5 bases). The V gene lost 4 bases and the J gene lost 5 bases, with 17 bases spanning the gap. Germline V CDR1 and CDR2: KGHSH, LQKENI. The CDR3 has 15 residues. The CDR3 DNA sequence: TGTGCCAGCTCACGTGAGGGGTTAATGAGGACTGAAGCTTTCTTT. Protein: CASSREGLMRTEAFF.

This chain joins TRBV29-1 and TRBJ2-1; no clear D. V was clipped by 3 bases and J by 1 base, with 10 bases between them. The CDR3 runs to 14 residues. Germline V gene data show CDR1 as SQVTM and CDR2 as ANQGSEA. CDR3 in amino acids: CSVDGFLSYNEQFF. CDR3 nucleotides: TGCAGCGTTGACGGGTTCTTATCCTACAATGAGCAGTTCTTC.